A single T cell receptor beta chain is shown here with its context. TCRdb re-derived calls from the RACE reads in MiXCR, one entry per CDR3 protein. The sample lists around 100,000 distinct CDR3 sequences, roughly 10% occurring once. This sample is part of a study of human T cells and chemical hapten exposure. For the study at large: Upper-back patch tests with 0.01% DPC were read at 6 days. Variability of per-sample TCR yields stemmed mainly from small differences in pooled library volume.

Sample time point: patch test 2, 6 weeks after DPC sensitization. The treatment here: therapeutic diphenylcyclopropenone sensitization with weekly scalp DPC. The donor pool consisted of alopecia patients aged 18 to 70 years, considered suitable for DPC. V dropped 5 bases and J dropped 2; count of bases not matched to a gene: 3. The germline V gene encodes CDR1 DFQATT and CDR2 SNEGSKA (reference sequence). The CDR3 runs 15 residues. J is TRBJ2-6 and V is TRBV20-1, with 10 bases identical to TRBD1. The sample here was whole blood, taken in connection with sensitization to the hapten diphenylcyclopropenone (DPC). The sequence was obtained from a woman in her forties with alopecia areata. Some clones in this sample may be carry-over from other donors' samples. The CDR3 nucleotides are TGCAGTGCTCCGGGACAGGGGACTGGGGCCAACGTCCTGACTTTC. It is translated as CSAPGQGTGANVLTF.